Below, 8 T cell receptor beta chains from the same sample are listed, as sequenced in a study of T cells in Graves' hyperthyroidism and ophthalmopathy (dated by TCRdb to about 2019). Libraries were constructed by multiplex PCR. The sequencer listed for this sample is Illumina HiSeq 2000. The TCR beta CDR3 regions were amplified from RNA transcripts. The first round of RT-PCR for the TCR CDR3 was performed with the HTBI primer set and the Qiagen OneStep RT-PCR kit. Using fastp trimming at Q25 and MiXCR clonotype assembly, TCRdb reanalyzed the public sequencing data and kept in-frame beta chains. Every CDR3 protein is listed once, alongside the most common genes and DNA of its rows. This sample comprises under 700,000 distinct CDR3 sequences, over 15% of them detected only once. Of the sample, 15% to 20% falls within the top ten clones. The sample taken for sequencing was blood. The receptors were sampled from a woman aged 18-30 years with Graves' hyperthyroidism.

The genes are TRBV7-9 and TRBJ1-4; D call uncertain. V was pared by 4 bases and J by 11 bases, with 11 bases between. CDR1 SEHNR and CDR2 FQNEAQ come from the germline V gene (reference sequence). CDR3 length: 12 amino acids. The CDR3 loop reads CASSSQLGKLFF. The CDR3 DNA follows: TGTGCCAGCAGCTCCCAGTTGGGGAAACTGTTTTTT.

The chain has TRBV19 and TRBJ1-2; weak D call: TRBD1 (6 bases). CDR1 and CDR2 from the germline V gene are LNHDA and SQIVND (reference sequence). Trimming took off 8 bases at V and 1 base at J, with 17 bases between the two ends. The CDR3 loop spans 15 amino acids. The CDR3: CASSWGGASNYGYTF. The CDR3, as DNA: TGTGCCAGTTCTTGGGGGGGCGCAAGTAACTATGGCTACACCTTC.

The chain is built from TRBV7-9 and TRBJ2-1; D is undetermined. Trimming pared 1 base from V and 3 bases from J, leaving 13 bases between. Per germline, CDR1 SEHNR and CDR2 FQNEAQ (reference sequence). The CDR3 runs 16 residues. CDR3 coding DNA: TGTGCCAGCAGCTTAGTGGCTCAGGTCCGCTACAATGAGCAGTTCTTC. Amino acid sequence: CASSLVAQVRYNEQFF.

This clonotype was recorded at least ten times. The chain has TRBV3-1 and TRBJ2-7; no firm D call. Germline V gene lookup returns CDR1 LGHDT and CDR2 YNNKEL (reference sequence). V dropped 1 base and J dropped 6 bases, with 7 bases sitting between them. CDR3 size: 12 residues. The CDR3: CASSQAEREQYF. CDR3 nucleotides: TGTGCCAGCAGCCAAGCAGAGCGCGAGCAGTACTTC.

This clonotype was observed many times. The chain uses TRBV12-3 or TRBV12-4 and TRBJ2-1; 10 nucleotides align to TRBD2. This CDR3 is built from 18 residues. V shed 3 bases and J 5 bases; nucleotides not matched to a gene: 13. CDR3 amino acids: CASSFSPISGRLNNEQFF. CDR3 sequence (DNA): TGTGCCAGCAGTTTCTCCCCGATTAGCGGGAGGCTCAACAATGAGCAGTTCTTC.

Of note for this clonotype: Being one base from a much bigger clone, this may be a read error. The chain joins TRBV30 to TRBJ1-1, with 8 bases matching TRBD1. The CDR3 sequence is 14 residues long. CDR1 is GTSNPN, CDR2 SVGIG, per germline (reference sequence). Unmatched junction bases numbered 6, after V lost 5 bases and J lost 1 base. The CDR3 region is CAWGQGARNTEAFF. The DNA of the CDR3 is TGTGCCTGGGGGCAGGGGGCTCGGAACACTGAAGCTTTCTTT.

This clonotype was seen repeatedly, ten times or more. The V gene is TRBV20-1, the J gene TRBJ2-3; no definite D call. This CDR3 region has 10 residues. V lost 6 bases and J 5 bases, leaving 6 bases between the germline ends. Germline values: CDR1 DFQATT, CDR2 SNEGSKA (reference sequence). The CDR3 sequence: CSALRDTQYF. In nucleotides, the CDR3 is TGCAGTGCCCTACGAGATACGCAGTATTTT.

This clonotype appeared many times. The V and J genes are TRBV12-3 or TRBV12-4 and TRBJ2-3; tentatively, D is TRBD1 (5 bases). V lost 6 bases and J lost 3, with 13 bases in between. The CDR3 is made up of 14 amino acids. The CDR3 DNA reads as TGTGCCAGCAGCTGGCCAGGGTTAACAGATACGCAGTATTTT. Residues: CASSWPGLTDTQYF.